The 31 T cell receptor beta chains listed next were all sequenced from one sample in a study of T cell responses to AZD1222 COVID-19 vaccine. Libraries were prepared by immunoSEQ multiplex PCR; TCRdb keeps only in-frame clonotypes and omits some of them. This sample has 95,000 to 100,000 clones; about 90% occur once, and the top ten carry about a tenth. The sequencing here drew on peripheral blood, taken 28 days after the second AZD1222 dose. The receptors come from an adult who received the AZD1222 COVID-19 vaccine.

The chain is built from TRBV27 and TRBJ2-6, with D perhaps given as TRBD1 or TRBD2 (5 bases each). This CDR3 spans 16 amino acids. With 3 bases removed from V and 0 bases from J, the gap between germline ends came to 9 bases. Germline V gene data show CDR1 as MNHEY and CDR2 as SMNVEV (reference sequence). Written as DNA, the CDR3 is TGTGCCAGCAGTTTGGGACGGACCTCTGGGGCCAACGTCCTGACTTTC. Its protein is CASSLGRTSGANVLTF.

The genes are TRBV6-2 or TRBV6-3 and TRBJ2-7, with 9 bases lining up with TRBD2. CDR1 and CDR2 from the germline V gene are MNHEY and SVGEGT. Losses at the gene ends were 5 bases for V and 0 bases for J; bases not matched to a gene: 8. CDR3 size: 16 residues. CDR3 residues: CASSRNSGSGSYEQYF. The CDR3 DNA follows: TGTGCCAGCAGTCGTAATAGCGGGAGTGGCTCCTACGAGCAGTACTTC.

CDR3 region: CASSIDPGTRELFF. The CDR3 region has the DNA TGTGCCAGTAGTATAGATCCGGGGACGAGGGAACTGTTTTTT. The chain couples TRBV19 to TRBJ1-4, with D possibly TRBD1 on 5 matching bases. Germline loops: CDR1 LNHDA, CDR2 SQIVND (reference sequence). The V end lost 0 bases, the J end lost 12 bases, and 14 bases lay between the germline ends. CDR3 length: 14 amino acids.

This chain uses TRBV5-4 with TRBJ2-7; 8 nucleotides line up with TRBD2. This CDR3 has 14 residues. CDR1 SGHNT and CDR2 YYREEE come from the germline V gene (reference sequence). The J segment lost 5 bases and the V segment lost 1 base, leaving 5 bases of the junction unmatched. The CDR3 sequence: CASSLFAGGHEQYF. The CDR3 region has the DNA TGTGCCAGCAGCTTGTTTGCGGGGGGCCACGAGCAGTACTTC.

This rearrangement joins TRBV7-6 to TRBJ2-3; TRBD2 agrees at 8 bases. The length of the CDR3 is 16 residues. Germline CDR1 and CDR2: SGHVS and FNYEAQ. Trimming removed 7 bases from V and 0 bases from J; junction bases left unmatched: 9. CDR3 residues: CASTYRGGVSTDTQYF. The CDR3 nucleotides are TGTGCCAGCACCTACCGGGGGGGGGTGAGCACAGATACGCAGTATTTT.

The chain uses TRBV19 and TRBJ1-5; D is possibly TRBD1 (6 bases). CDR1 and CDR2 from the germline V gene are LNHDA and SQIVND (reference sequence). This CDR3 comprises 15 residues. V was cut by 3 bases and J by 3 bases, with 12 bases left in between. CDR3 DNA: TGTGCCAGTAGTATGACCGGACAGCCCAATCAGCCCCAGCATTTT. Amino acid sequence: CASSMTGQPNQPQHF.

The chain is built from TRBV10-3 and TRBJ1-2, with D possibly being TRBD1 (5 bases). Trimming pared 5 bases from V and 6 bases from J, leaving 16 bases between. CDR1 and CDR2 from the germline V gene are ENHRY and SYGVKD. This CDR3 has 14 amino acids. The CDR3 protein is CAISTGALTNGYTF. The DNA of the CDR3 is TGTGCCATCAGTACCGGGGCTCTAACTAATGGCTACACCTTC.

This clone was counted between two and nine times. The chain carries TRBV24-1 and TRBJ2-7, with D unclear. This CDR3 has 12 amino acids. Germline V gene lookup returns CDR1 KGHDR and CDR2 SFDVKD. The V end was cut by 0 bases, the J end by 5 bases, with 4 bases between. The CDR3 DNA sequence: TGTGCCACCAGTGATTTGAGGGACGAGCAGTACTTC. This translates into CATSDLRDEQYF.

This chain links TRBV3-1 (or the pseudogene TRBV3-2) with TRBJ2-3; perhaps TRBD2 as D (6 bases). CDR3 size: 15 residues. The V end was cut by 3 bases, the J end by 4 bases, with 14 bases between. Germline values: CDR1 LGHDT, CDR2 YNNKEL (reference sequence). CDR3 residues: CASSHGTGGADTQYF. The CDR3 region has the DNA TGTGCCAGCAGCCATGGGACTGGAGGCGCAGATACGCAGTATTTT.

The rearrangement links TRBV3-1 (or the pseudogene TRBV3-2) to TRBJ1-4; D remains ambiguous. CDR3 length: 14 amino acids. Germline V gene sequence: CDR1 LGHDT, CDR2 YNNKEL (reference sequence). V gave up 1 base and J gave up 9 bases, with 12 bases separating them. The chain's CDR3 is CASSQGASGKKLFF. Written as DNA, the CDR3 is TGTGCCAGCAGCCAAGGGGCCTCCGGGAAAAAACTGTTTTTT.

CDR3 in amino acids: CASSLLGNQPQHF. The CDR3 DNA follows: TGTGCCAGCAGCTTGTTAGGGAATCAGCCCCAGCATTTT. This chain uses TRBV5-6 with TRBJ1-5; D is uncertain. Germline V gene sequence: CDR1 SGHDT, CDR2 YYEEEE. The CDR3 runs to 13 residues. V lost 1 base and J 4 bases, leaving 6 bases between the germline ends.

The rearrangement uses TRBV27 and TRBJ2-1; no definite D call. This CDR3 comprises 13 residues. V lost 3 bases, J lost 4 bases, and 7 bases lay in between. Germline values: CDR1 MNHEY, CDR2 SMNVEV (reference sequence). CDR3 residues: CASSFRVYNEQFF. The CDR3 bases are TGTGCCAGCAGTTTCCGGGTATACAATGAGCAGTTCTTC.

This rearrangement joins TRBV5-1 to TRBJ2-7; 8 bases are a match to TRBD1. V was clipped by 0 bases and J by 6 bases; unmatched bases: 11. This CDR3 region has 16 residues. The V gene's germline CDR1 is SGHRS and CDR2 YFSETQ. The CDR3 reads CASSLGGTGGFIEQYF. CDR3 nucleotides: TGCGCCAGCAGCTTGGGTGGAACAGGGGGTTTCATCGAGCAGTACTTC.

The gene calls are TRBV7-2 and TRBJ1-2; possibly TRBD1 for D (6 bases). Germline values: CDR1 SGHTA, CDR2 FQGNSA. This CDR3 spans 13 amino acids. V was shortened by 1 base and J by 8 bases, with 11 bases between the two germline ends. The DNA of the CDR3 is TGTGCCAGCAGCTTAGACAGGGTAGGCGGCTACACCTTC. Translation: CASSLDRVGGYTF. Complete variable domain (other parts from reference TRBV7-2 and TRBJ1-2): GAGVSQSPSNKVTEKGKDVELRCDPISGHTALYWYRQSLGQGLEFLIYFQGNSAPDKSGLPSDRFSAERTGGSVSTLTIQRTQQEDSAVYLCASSLDRVGGYTFGSGTRLTVV.

The chain links TRBV24-1 to TRBJ1-2; D gene ambiguous. CDR1 is KGHDR, CDR2 SFDVKD, per germline. CDR3 length: 13 residues. Trimming pared 3 bases from V and 3 bases from J, leaving 7 bases between. The CDR3 region is CATSDEADYGYTF. The CDR3 DNA reads TGTGCCACCAGTGATGAGGCTGACTATGGCTACACCTTC.

The chain links TRBV5-1 to TRBJ1-1, with TRBD1 matching over 7 bases. Germline V gene lookup returns CDR1 SGHRS and CDR2 YFSETQ. V lost 4 bases and J lost 4; bases outside the gene matches: 7. CDR3 size: 14 residues. CDR3 in amino acids: CASSPGQLATEAFF. The DNA for the CDR3 is TGCGCCAGCAGCCCGGGACAGTTGGCCACTGAAGCTTTCTTT.

The chain carries TRBV2 and TRBJ2-1; D possibly matches TRBD1 or TRBD2 (5 bases each). Germline V gives CDR1 SNHLY, CDR2 FYNNEI. With 6 bases removed from V and 0 bases from J, the gap between germline ends came to 15 bases. This CDR3 has 16 amino acids. CDR3 loop: CASRHQGPTSYNEQFF. The DNA for the CDR3 is TGTGCCAGCAGACACCAGGGACCCACCTCCTACAATGAGCAGTTCTTC. Drawing the rest from reference TRBV2 and TRBJ2-1, the complete variable domain is EPEVTQTPSHQVTQMGQEVILRCVPISNHLYFYWYRQILGQKVEFLVSFYNNEISEKSEIFDDQFSVERPDGSNFTLKIRSTKLEDSAMYFCASRHQGPTSYNEQFFGPGTRLTVL.

CDR3 bases: TGTGCCAGCAGTTTATCAGGGATTCCACAAGAGACCCAGTACTTC. Translation gives CASSLSGIPQETQYF. This sequence joins TRBV27 and TRBJ2-5; D not resolved. Trimming shortened V by 0 bases and J by 2 bases, and 10 bases separated the two germline ends. Germline CDR1 reads MNHEY; CDR2 reads SMNVEV (reference sequence). CDR3 length equals 15 residues.

The chain recombines TRBV2 with TRBJ1-6, with D hard to call. With 2 bases removed from V and 7 bases from J, the gap between germline ends came to 18 bases. This CDR3 has 17 amino acids. From germline, CDR1 is SNHLY and CDR2 FYNNEI. CDR3 in amino acids: CASSEILGRYDNSPLHF. The CDR3 DNA follows: TGTGCCAGCAGTGAAATCCTCGGCCGTTACGACAATTCACCCCTCCACTTT.

V is TRBV28 and J is TRBJ2-5; possibly TRBD2 for D (7 bases). The V and J ends lost 3 bases and 7 bases respectively, with 12 bases between them. Germline lookup yields CDR1 MDHEN and CDR2 SYDVKM. CDR3 length: 13 amino acids. Written as DNA, the CDR3 is TGTGCCAGCAGTTTGACTAGGGGGGGGACCCAGTACTTC. Translated, it gives CASSLTRGGTQYF.

J is TRBJ2-7 and V is TRBV7-2; TRBD2 might be the D (5 bases). Trimming pared 5 bases from V and 4 bases from J, leaving 15 bases between. CDR1 and CDR2 (germline): SGHTA, FQGNSA. This CDR3 contains 14 residues. CDR3 loop: CASSREGGRYEQYF. DNA for the CDR3: TGTGCCAGCAGCCGTGAGGGTGGTAGATACGAGCAGTACTTC. Combining the CDR3 with reference TRBV7-2 and TRBJ2-7 gives the whole variable domain GAGVSQSPSNKVTEKGKDVELRCDPISGHTALYWYRQSLGQGLEFLIYFQGNSAPDKSGLPSDRFSAERTGGSVSTLTIQRTQQEDSAVYLCASSREGGRYEQYFGPGTRLTVT.

The chain uses TRBV7-2 and TRBJ1-5, with 7 positions matching TRBD1. Per germline, CDR1 SGHTA and CDR2 FQGNSA. J gave up 11 bases and V 0 bases, and 4 bases lay outside the gene matches. This CDR3 spans 13 amino acids. CDR3 sequence reads: CASSLAQGIAQHF. CDR3 nucleotide sequence: TGTGCCAGCAGCTTAGCACAGGGGATAGCCCAGCATTTT.

This clone appeared many times. The chain carries TRBV28 and TRBJ2-1; the D gene is possibly TRBD1 (5 bases). Germline V gives CDR1 MDHEN, CDR2 SYDVKM. The CDR3 loop spans 14 amino acids. Trimming took 8 bases from V and 4 from J, leaving 15 bases between them. This chain's CDR3 is CASFLDSSYNEQFF. DNA for the CDR3: TGTGCCAGCTTCCTCGACAGCTCTTACAATGAGCAGTTCTTC. Using reference TRBV28 and TRBJ2-1 for the parts outside the CDR3, the full variable domain is DVKVTQSSRYLVKRTGEKVFLECVQDMDHENMFWYRQDPGLGLRLIYFSYDVKMKEKGDIPEGYSVSREKKERFSLILESASTNQTSMYLCASFLDSSYNEQFFGPGTRLTVL.

The V gene is TRBV19, the J gene TRBJ1-5; no clear D gene. The CDR3 length is 15 residues. The V end lost 5 bases, the J end lost 0 bases, and 11 bases lay between the germline ends. Germline CDR1 reads LNHDA; CDR2 reads SQIVND (reference sequence). In DNA, the CDR3 is TGTGCCAGTAGTTGGGGAGTTTATAGCAATCAGCCCCAGCATTTT. This sequence encodes CASSWGVYSNQPQHF.

This chain connects TRBV5-1 to TRBJ1-4; 8 bases are shared with TRBD1. Germline V CDR1 and CDR2: SGHRS, YFSETQ. This CDR3 spans 14 amino acids. With 4 bases clipped from V and 6 bases from J, the junction kept 5 bases outside the gene matches. CDR3: CASSVTGGDEKLFF. The CDR3 bases are TGCGCCAGCAGCGTAACAGGGGGTGATGAAAAACTGTTTTTT.

The chain joins TRBV5-1 to TRBJ2-7; D perhaps matches TRBD1 (6 bases). CDR1 and CDR2 from the germline V gene are SGHRS and YFSETQ. This CDR3 region has 14 residues. The V gene lost 5 bases and the J gene lost 2 bases, with 14 bases spanning the gap. CDR3 coding DNA: TGCGCCAGCAGGAACAGGGTTCAAACCTACGAGCAGTACTTC. Amino acid sequence: CASRNRVQTYEQYF.

The J gene is TRBJ1-3, the V gene TRBV5-5; D is unclear. The germline gives CDR1 SGHKS, CDR2 YYEKEE (reference sequence). Between the trimmed V and J ends, which lost 4 bases and 0 bases, there was a span of 8 bases. The CDR3 runs to 14 residues. CDR3 region: CASSTYGSGNTIYF. Here the CDR3 DNA reads TGTGCCAGCAGCACCTACGGCTCTGGAAACACCATATATTTT. Variable domain in full (rest from reference TRBV5-5 and TRBJ1-3): DAGVTQSPTHLIKTRGQQVTLRCSPISGHKSVSWYQQVLGQGPQFIFQYYEKEERGRGNFPDRFSARQFPNYSSELNVNALLLGDSALYLCASSTYGSGNTIYFGEGSWLTVV.

This rearrangement joins TRBV5-1 to TRBJ1-4; D is perhaps TRBD1 (5 bases). This CDR3 has 17 amino acids. V lost 1 base, J lost 2 bases, and 15 bases lay in between. Germline V lookup: CDR1 SGHRS, CDR2 YFSETQ. Written as DNA, the CDR3 is TGCGCCAGCAGCTTGTGGGGTGGGGGATCGACTAATGAAAAACTGTTTTTT. Encoded protein: CASSLWGGGSTNEKLFF.

The V gene is TRBV28, the J gene TRBJ2-7; D not resolved. V lost 3 bases and J lost 6, with 12 bases in between. Germline V CDR1 and CDR2: MDHEN, SYDVKM. The CDR3 covers 13 residues. CDR3: CASSFLGAGEQYF. CDR3 bases: TGTGCCAGCAGTTTTTTGGGCGCCGGCGAGCAGTACTTC.

The chain links TRBV18 to TRBJ1-2; D possibly corresponds to TRBD1 (5 bases). V lost 2 bases to trimming and J lost 3 bases, with 10 bases between them. Germline CDR1 reads KGHSH; CDR2 reads LQKENI. This CDR3 is built from 14 residues. This chain's CDR3 is CASSPFTGYYGYTF. The CDR3 DNA follows: TGTGCCAGCTCACCATTCACAGGATACTATGGCTACACCTTC.

CDR3 loop: CASSEGFTGLDYGYTF. DNA for the CDR3: TGTGCCAGCAGTGAAGGGTTTACAGGGCTGGACTATGGCTACACCTTC. This chain joins TRBV6-1 and TRBJ1-2, with D possibly being TRBD1 (6 bases). The CDR3 runs to 16 residues. Looked up from germline, CDR1 is MNHNS and CDR2 is SASEGT. With 1 base removed from V and 3 bases from J, the gap between germline ends came to 15 bases.